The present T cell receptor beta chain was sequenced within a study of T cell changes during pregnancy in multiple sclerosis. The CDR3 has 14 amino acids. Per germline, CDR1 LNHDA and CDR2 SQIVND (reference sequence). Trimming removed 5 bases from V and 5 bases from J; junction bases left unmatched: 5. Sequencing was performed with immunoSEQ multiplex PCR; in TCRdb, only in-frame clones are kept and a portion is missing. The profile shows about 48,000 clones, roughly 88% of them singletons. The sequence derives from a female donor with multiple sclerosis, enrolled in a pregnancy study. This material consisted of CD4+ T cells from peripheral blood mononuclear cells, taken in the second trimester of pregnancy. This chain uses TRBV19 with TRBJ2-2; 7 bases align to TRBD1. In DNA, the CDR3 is TGTGCCAGTAGTCCGAGACAGGGTACCGGGGAGCTGTTTTTT. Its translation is CASSPRQGTGELFF.